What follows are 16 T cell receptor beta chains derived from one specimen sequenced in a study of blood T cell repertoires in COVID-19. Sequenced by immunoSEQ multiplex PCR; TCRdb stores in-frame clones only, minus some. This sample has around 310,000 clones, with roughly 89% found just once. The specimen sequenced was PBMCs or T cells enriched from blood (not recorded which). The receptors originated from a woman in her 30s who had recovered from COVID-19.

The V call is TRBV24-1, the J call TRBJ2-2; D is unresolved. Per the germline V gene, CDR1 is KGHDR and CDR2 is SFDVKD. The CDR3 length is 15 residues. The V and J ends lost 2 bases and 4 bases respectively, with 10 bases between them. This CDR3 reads CATSDYKRGTGELFF. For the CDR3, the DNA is TGTGCCACCAGTGATTACAAACGCGGCACCGGGGAGCTGTTTTTT.

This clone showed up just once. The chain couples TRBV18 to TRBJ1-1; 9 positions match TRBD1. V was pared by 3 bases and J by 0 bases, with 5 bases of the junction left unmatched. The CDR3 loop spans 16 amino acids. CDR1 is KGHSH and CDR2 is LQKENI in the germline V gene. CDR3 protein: CASSPSGQGLNTEAFF. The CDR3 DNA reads TGTGCCAGCTCACCGAGCGGACAGGGGTTGAACACTGAAGCTTTCTTT.

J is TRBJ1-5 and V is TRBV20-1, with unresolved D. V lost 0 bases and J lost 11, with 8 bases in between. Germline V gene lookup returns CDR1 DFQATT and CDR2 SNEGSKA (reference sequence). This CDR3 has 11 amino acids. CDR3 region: CSARDGRAQHF. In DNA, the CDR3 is TGCAGTGCTAGAGATGGGAGGGCCCAGCATTTT.

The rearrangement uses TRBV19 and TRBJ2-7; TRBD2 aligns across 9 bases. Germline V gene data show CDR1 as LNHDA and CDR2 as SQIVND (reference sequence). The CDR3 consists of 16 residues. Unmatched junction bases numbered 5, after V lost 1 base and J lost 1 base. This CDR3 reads CASSIVRTSVSYEQYF. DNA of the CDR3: TGTGCCAGTAGTATAGTTCGGACTAGCGTTTCCTACGAGCAGTACTTC.

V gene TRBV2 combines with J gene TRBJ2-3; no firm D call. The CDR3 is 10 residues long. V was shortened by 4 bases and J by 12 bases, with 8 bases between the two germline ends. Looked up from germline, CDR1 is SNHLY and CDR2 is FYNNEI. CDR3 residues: CASSVSSQYF. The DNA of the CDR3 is TGTGCCAGCAGTGTGTCTTCCCAGTATTTT.

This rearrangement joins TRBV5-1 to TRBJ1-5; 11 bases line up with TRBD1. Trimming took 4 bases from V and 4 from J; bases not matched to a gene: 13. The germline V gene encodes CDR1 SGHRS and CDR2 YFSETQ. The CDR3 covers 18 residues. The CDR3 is CASSAPGQGEERNQPQHF. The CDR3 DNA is TGCGCCAGCAGCGCCCCGGGACAGGGGGAAGAAAGGAATCAGCCCCAGCATTTT.

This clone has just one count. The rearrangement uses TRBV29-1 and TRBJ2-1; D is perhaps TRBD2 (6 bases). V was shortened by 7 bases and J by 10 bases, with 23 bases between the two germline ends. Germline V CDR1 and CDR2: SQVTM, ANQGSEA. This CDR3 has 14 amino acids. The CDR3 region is CSAPARGRGGEQFF. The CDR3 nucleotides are TGCAGCGCCCCGGCTAGGGGTCGTGGGGGGGAGCAGTTCTTC.

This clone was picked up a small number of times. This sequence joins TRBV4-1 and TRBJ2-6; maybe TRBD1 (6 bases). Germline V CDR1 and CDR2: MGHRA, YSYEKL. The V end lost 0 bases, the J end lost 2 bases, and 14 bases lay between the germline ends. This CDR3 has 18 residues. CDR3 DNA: TGCGCCAGCAGCCAAGATTCCGTCGAGGGGGCTGGGGCCAACGTCCTGACTTTC. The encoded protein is CASSQDSVEGAGANVLTF.

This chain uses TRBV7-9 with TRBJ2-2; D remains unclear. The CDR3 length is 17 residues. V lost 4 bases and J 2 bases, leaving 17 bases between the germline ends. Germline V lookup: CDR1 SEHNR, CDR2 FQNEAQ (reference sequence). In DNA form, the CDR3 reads TGTGCCAGCAGCTCTCGACTGTCGTCAGTAAACACCGGGGAGCTGTTTTTT. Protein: CASSSRLSSVNTGELFF.

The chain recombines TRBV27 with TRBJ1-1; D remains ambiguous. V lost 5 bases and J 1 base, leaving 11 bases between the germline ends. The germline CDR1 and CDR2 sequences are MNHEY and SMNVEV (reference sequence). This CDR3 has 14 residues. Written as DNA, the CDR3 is TGTGCCAGCAGTCCCCAGTTGGCGAACACTGAAGCTTTCTTT. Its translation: CASSPQLANTEAFF.

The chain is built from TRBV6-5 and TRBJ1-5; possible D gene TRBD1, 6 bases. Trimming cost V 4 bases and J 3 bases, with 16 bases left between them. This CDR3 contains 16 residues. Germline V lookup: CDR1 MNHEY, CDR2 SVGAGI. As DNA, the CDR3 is TGTGCCAGCAGTTTCTTTTGGGGGGGCTCCAATCAGCCCCAGCATTTT. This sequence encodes CASSFFWGGSNQPQHF.

Here the CDR3 DNA reads TGCGCCAGCAGCTCCCTCGGGGGGGCCACCTACGAGCAGTACTTC. Its translation: CASSSLGGATYEQYF. The V and J genes are TRBV5-1 and TRBJ2-7, with 8 bases identical to TRBD2. The CDR3 contains 15 residues. Germline loops: CDR1 SGHRS, CDR2 YFSETQ. J gave up 2 bases and V 3 bases, and 7 bases lay outside the gene matches.

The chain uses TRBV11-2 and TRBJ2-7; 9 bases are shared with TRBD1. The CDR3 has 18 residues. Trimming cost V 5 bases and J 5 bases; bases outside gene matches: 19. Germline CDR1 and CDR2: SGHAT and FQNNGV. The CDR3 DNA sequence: TGTGCCAGCAGCCTCCTAACCATCGTCGACAGGGGGGTCAACGAGCAGTACTTC. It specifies CASSLLTIVDRGVNEQYF.

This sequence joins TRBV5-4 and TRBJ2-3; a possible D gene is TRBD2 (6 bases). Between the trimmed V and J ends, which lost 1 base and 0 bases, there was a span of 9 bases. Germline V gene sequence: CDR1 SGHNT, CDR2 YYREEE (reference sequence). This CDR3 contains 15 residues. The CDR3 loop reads CASSLITSSTDTQYF. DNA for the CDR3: TGTGCCAGCAGCTTGATTACTAGCAGCACAGATACGCAGTATTTT.

The CDR3 loop is CASSLGGVTLGHQPQHF. The CDR3 nucleotides are TGTGCCAGCAGCTTAGGGGGCGTTACCCTCGGACATCAGCCCCAGCATTTT. The chain joins TRBV7-9 to TRBJ1-5; D may be TRBD1 (5 bases). Looked up from germline, CDR1 is SEHNR and CDR2 is FQNEAQ (reference sequence). V lost 1 base to trimming and J lost 5 bases, with 18 bases between them. This CDR3 region has 17 residues.

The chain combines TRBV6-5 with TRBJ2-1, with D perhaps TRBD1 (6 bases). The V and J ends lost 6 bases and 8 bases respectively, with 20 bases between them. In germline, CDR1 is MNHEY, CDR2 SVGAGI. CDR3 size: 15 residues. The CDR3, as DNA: TGTGCCAGCAGCTTCTTGGGCAGGGGATCGGATGAGCAGTTCTTC. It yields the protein CASSFLGRGSDEQFF.